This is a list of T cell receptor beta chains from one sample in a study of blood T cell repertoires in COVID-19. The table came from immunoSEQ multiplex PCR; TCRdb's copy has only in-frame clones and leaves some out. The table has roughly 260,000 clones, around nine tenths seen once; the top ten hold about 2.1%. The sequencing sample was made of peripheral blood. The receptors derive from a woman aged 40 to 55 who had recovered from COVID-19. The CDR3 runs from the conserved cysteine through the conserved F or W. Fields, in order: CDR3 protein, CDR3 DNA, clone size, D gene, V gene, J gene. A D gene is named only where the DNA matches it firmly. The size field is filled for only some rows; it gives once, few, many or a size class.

CASSIGTSGLLQSEQFF	TGTGCCAGTAGTATAGGGACTAGCGGCCTTCTACAATCCGAGCAGTTCTTC	NA	TRBD2	TRBV19	TRBJ2-1
CASSPPGAGNKDTQYF	TGTGCCAGCAGCCCCCCAGGGGCAGGAAATAAAGATACGCAGTATTTT	few	NA	TRBV11-3	TRBJ2-3
CASIPPGGGGTGELFF	TGTGCCAGCATCCCGCCCGGGGGGGGAGGTACCGGGGAGCTGTTTTTT	once	TRBD2	TRBV7-2	TRBJ2-2
CAISAGPDNSPLHF	TGTGCCATCAGTGCAGGGCCGGATAATTCACCCCTCCACTTT	NA	NA	TRBV10-3	TRBJ1-6
CSVTGGNQPQHF	TGCAGCGTTACGGGGGGCAATCAGCCCCAGCATTTT	NA	NA	TRBV29-1	TRBJ1-5
CASSYPEAGVDYEQYF	TGTGCCAGCAGTTATCCAGAAGCGGGAGTCGACTACGAGCAGTACTTC	NA	TRBD2	TRBV6-2/TRBV6-3	TRBJ2-7
CASSRQGGFQETQYF	TGTGCCAGCAGTCGTCAAGGGGGTTTTCAAGAGACCCAGTACTTC	NA	NA	TRBV28	TRBJ2-5
CAWNKGDYEQYF	TGTGCCTGGAATAAGGGGGACTACGAGCAGTACTTC	NA	NA	TRBV30	TRBJ2-7
CASSLDGHQYEQYF	TGTGCCAGCAGCTTAGATGGTCATCAGTACGAGCAGTACTTC	NA	NA	TRBV11-3	TRBJ2-7
CASSPRGGGPPGELFF	TGTGCCAGCAGCCCTAGGGGGGGAGGGCCCCCCGGGGAGCTGTTTTTT	NA	NA	TRBV7-2	TRBJ2-2
CASSPQGSYNEQFF	TGTGCCAGCAGCCCCCAGGGGAGCTACAATGAGCAGTTCTTC	NA	NA	TRBV7-3	TRBJ2-1
CASSLAGASEAFF	TGCGCCAGCAGCTTGGCAGGGGCCTCTGAAGCTTTCTTT	few	NA	TRBV5-1	TRBJ1-1
CASSQVETDYEQYF	TGCGCCAGCAGCCAAGTCGAGACAGATTACGAGCAGTACTTC	NA	NA	TRBV4-1	TRBJ2-7
CASSLSGGSQPQHF	TGTGCCAGCAGTTTATCGGGGGGGAGCCAGCCCCAGCATTTT	NA	NA	TRBV27	TRBJ1-5
CASSQDQVTSGGTDTQYF	TGCGCCAGCAGCCAAGATCAGGTTACTAGCGGCGGCACAGATACGCAGTATTTT	NA	TRBD2	TRBV4-3	TRBJ2-3
CASSPQGAFNGYTF	TGTGCCAGCTCACCCCAGGGGGCGTTTAATGGCTACACCTTC	NA	TRBD1	TRBV18	TRBJ1-2